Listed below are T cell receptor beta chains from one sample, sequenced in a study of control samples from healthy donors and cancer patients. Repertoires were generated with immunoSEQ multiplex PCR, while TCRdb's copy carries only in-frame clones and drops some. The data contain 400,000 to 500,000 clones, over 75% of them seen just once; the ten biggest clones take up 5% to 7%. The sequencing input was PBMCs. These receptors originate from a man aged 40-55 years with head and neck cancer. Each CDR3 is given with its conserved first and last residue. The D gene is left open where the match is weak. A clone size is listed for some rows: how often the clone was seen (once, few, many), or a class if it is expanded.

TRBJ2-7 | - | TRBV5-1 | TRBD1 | CASRATGGAGSYEQYF | TGCGCCAGCAGAGCTACAGGGGGCGCGGGCTCCTACGAGCAGTACTTC
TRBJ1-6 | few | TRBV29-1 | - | CSVEDVNRTNGSPLHF | TGCAGCGTTGAAGATGTTAACAGGACCAACGGGTCACCCCTCCACTTT
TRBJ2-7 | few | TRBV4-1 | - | CASSPKGLSEQYF | TGCGCCAGCAGCCCTAAGGGCCTTAGCGAGCAGTACTTC
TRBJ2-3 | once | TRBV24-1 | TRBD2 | CATSDRVAGGSTDTQYF | TGTGCCACCAGTGATAGAGTAGCGGGAGGCAGCACAGATACGCAGTATTTT
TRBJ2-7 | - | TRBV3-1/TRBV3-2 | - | CASSQAETSYEQYF | TGTGCCAGCAGCCAAGCAGAGACCTCCTACGAGCAGTACTTC
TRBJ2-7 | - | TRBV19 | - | CASSKSGTISYEQYF | TGTGCCAGTAGTAAAAGCGGCACAATCTCCTACGAGCAGTACTTC
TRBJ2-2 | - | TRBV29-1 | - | CSASRGSNTGELFF | TGCAGCGCCTCCAGGGGATCGAACACCGGGGAGCTGTTTTTT
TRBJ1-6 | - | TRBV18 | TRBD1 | CASSPGQGDSPLHF | TGTGCCAGCTCACCTGGACAGGGAGATTCACCCCTCCACTTT
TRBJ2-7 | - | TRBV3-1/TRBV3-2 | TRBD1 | CASRQREQGVAYEQYF | TGTGCCAGCAGGCAAAGGGAACAGGGGGTTGCCTACGAGCAGTACTTC
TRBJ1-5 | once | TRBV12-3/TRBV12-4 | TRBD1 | CASNKTGAQPQHF | TGTGCCAGCAACAAGACAGGGGCTCAGCCCCAGCATTTT
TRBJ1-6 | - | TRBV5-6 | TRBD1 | CASSLFGTGTSPLHF | TGTGCCAGCAGCTTGTTCGGGACAGGGACATCACCCCTCCACTTT
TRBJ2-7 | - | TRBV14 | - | CASSPLKKNQPLYF | TGTGCCAGCAGCCCGTTAAAGAAGAACCAACCCTTGTACTTC
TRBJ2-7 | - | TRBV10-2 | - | CASSERLPTSYEQYF | TGCGCCAGCAGTGAGAGGCTTCCGACCTCCTACGAGCAGTACTTC
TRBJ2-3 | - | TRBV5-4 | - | CASSAGTDTQYF | TGTGCCAGCAGCGCTGGGACAGATACGCAGTATTTT
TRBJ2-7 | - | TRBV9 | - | CASSALASSSYEQYF | TGTGCCAGCAGCGCCCTGGCTAGCAGCTCCTACGAGCAGTACTTC
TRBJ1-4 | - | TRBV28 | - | CASSLGGDTFTGKLFF | TGTGCCAGCAGTTTAGGAGGGGACACCTTTACCGGAAAACTGTTTTTT
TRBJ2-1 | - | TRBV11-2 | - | CASSLAGIGEQFF | TGTGCCAGCAGCTTAGCAGGGATCGGTGAGCAGTTCTTC
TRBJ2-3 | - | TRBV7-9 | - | CASSKSGVSTDTQYF | TGTGCCAGCAGCAAATCAGGGGTCAGCACAGATACGCAGTATTTT
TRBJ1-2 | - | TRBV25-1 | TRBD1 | CASSVRGGGGDGYTF | TGTGCCAGCAGTGTTCGGGGAGGGGGCGGAGATGGCTACACCTTC
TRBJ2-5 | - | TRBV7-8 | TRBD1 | CASSRTGRQETQYF | TGTGCCAGCAGCAGGACAGGACGTCAAGAGACCCAGTACTTC
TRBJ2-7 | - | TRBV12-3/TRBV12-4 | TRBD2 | CASSLVAGYEQYF | TGTGCCAGCAGTTTAGTAGCGGGGTACGAGCAGTACTTC
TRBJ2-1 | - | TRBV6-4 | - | CVSSDVLGAEQFF | TGTGTCAGCAGTGACGTCCTGGGGGCTGAGCAGTTCTTC
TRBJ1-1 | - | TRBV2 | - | CASLYVLNTEAFF | TGTGCCAGCTTGTACGTACTGAACACTGAAGCTTTCTTT
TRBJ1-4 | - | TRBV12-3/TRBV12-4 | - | CASSFVRVDELFF | TGTGCCAGCAGTTTCGTGAGGGTCGATGAACTGTTTTTT
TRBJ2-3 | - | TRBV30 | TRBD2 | CASFRGGTDTQYF | TGTGCCTCGTTCCGGGGGGGCACAGATACGCAGTATTTT
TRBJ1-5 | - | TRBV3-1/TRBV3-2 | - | CASSQSTDQPQHF | TGTGCCAGCAGCCAGTCCACAGATCAGCCCCAGCATTTT
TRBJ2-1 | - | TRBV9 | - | CASSVGSTAGQFF | TGTGCCAGCAGCGTAGGATCGACGGCAGGGCAGTTCTTC
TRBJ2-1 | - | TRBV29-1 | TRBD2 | CSVEDRSRLAAYNEQFF | TGCAGCGTTGAAGATCGCTCCAGACTAGCTGCCTACAATGAGCAGTTCTTC
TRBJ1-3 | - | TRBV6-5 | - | CASSLGGGNTIYF | TGTGCCAGCAGTTTAGGGGGGGGAAACACCATATATTTT
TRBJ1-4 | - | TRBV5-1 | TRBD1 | CASSLARGTGEEKLFF | TGCGCCAGCAGCTTGGCCAGGGGGACAGGGGAGGAAAAACTGTTTTTT
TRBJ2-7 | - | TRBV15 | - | CATSRQAGDRYEQYF | TGTGCCACCAGCAGACAGGCAGGGGATCGGTACGAGCAGTACTTC
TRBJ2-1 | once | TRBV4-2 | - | CASSQETQPEYNEQFF | TGTGCCAGCAGCCAAGAGACCCAGCCGGAGTACAATGAGCAGTTCTTC
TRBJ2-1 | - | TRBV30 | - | CAWSVGNEQFF | TGTGCCTGGAGTGTAGGGAATGAGCAGTTCTTC
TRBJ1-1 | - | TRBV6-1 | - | CASSETPSQAPEAFF | TGTGCCAGCAGTGAAACCCCCTCACAGGCCCCTGAAGCTTTCTTT
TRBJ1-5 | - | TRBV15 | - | CATSGYSNQPQHF | TGTGCCACCAGCGGGTATAGCAATCAGCCCCAGCATTTT
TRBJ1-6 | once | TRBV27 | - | CASSLQGNSPLHF | TGTGCCAGCAGTTTACAGGGGAATTCACCCCTCCACTTT
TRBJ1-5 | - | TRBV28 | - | CASSLLGSHSNQPQHF | TGTGCCAGCAGTTTACTGGGGTCGCATAGCAATCAGCCCCAGCATTTT
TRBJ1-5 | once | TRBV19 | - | CASMNTGSNQPQHF | TGTGCCAGTATGAACACTGGGAGCAATCAGCCCCAGCATTTT
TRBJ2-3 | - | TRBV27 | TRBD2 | CASRGRGGDTQYF | TGTGCCAGCAGGGGGCGGGGGGGAGATACGCAGTATTTT
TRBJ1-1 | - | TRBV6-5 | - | CASRLGGENTEAFF | TGTGCCAGCAGACTGGGGGGCGAGAACACTGAAGCTTTCTTT
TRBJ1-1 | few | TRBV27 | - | CASSLLMDTEAFF | TGTGCCAGCAGTTTACTCATGGACACTGAAGCTTTCTTT
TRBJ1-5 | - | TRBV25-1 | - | CASSDRPGQPQHF | TGTGCCAGCAGTGATCGTCCGGGTCAGCCCCAGCATTTT
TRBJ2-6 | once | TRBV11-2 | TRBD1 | CASSLRQGAASSGANVLTF | TGTGCCAGCAGTCTAAGACAGGGGGCGGCCTCCTCTGGGGCCAACGTCCTGACTTTC
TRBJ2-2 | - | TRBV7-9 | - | CASSPGEAKELFF | TGTGCCAGCAGCCCAGGGGAGGCGAAGGAGCTGTTTTTT
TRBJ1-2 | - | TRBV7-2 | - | CASSLEAATNYGYTF | TGTGCCAGCAGCTTAGAGGCCGCGACTAACTATGGCTACACCTTC
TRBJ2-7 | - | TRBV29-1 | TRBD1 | CSVGVTGIEQYF | TGCAGCGTTGGGGTGACAGGGATCGAGCAGTACTTC
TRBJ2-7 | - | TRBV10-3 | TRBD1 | CAISGQGTDEQYF | TGTGCCATCAGTGGACAGGGGACAGACGAGCAGTACTTC
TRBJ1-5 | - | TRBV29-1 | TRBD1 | CSVSGTGRQPQHF | TGCAGCGTTTCCGGGACAGGGAGGCAGCCCCAGCATTTT